The clone carrying this TCR beta chain was picked up one time. Its cognate antigen is unknown. A much larger clone is a single base away; this may be a read error. It was by two-round multiplex PCR that TCR beta CDR3 was amplified from genomic DNA. The use of primers specific to each TRBV and TRBJ gene characterized first-round PCR. TCRdb re-derived calls from the multiplex PCR reads in MiXCR, one entry per CDR3 protein. Here the sample spans approximately 30,000 distinct CDR3 sequences, 31% being singletons. The data were taken from a study of prognosis after radiotherapy for stage I lung cancer. Whole-study context: The period between April 2018 and early 2019 saw the enrollment of stage I non-small cell lung cancer patients. Metastases at distant sites emerged in a handful of patients after radiotherapy, at a median of around seven months, whereas under 18 showed no significant progression.

Points from the study as a whole: Compared with a median of about 10,000 beforehand, unique TCR clone counts dropped to about 7,000 after stereotactic body radiation therapy. In patients who developed distant metastases, Shannon entropy measured after stereotactic body radiation therapy was lower, and baseline Shannon entropy was not associated with metastases.

The germline CDR1 and CDR2 sequences are KGHSH and LQKENI. The CDR3 consists of 17 residues. The sequence was collected from a donor aged 50 or older with non-small cell lung cancer. J is TRBJ1-2 and V is TRBV18; 7 bases line up with TRBD1. The sequencing here drew on PBMCs, taken before or after stereotactic body radiation therapy (not recorded which). CDR3 DNA: TGTGCCAGCTCAGTAACAAACTCCGGGACAGCTAACCATGGCTACACCTTC. Amino acids: CASSVTNSGTANHGYTF.